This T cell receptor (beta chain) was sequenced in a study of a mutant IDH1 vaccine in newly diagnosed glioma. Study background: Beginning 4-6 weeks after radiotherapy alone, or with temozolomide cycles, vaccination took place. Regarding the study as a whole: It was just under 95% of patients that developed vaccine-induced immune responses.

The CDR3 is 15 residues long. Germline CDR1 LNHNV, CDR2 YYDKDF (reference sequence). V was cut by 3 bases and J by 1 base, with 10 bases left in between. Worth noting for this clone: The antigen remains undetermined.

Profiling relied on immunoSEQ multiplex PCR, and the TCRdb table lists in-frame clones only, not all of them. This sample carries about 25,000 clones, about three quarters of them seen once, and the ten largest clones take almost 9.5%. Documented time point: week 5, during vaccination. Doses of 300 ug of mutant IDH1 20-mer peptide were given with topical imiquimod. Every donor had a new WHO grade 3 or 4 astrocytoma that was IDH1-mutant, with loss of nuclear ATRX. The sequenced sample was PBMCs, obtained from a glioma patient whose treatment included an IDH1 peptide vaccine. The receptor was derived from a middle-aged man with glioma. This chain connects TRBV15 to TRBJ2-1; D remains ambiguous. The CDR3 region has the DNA TGTGCCACCAGCAGGTCGGACCGATCCTACAATGAGCAGTTCTTC. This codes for CATSRSDRSYNEQFF.